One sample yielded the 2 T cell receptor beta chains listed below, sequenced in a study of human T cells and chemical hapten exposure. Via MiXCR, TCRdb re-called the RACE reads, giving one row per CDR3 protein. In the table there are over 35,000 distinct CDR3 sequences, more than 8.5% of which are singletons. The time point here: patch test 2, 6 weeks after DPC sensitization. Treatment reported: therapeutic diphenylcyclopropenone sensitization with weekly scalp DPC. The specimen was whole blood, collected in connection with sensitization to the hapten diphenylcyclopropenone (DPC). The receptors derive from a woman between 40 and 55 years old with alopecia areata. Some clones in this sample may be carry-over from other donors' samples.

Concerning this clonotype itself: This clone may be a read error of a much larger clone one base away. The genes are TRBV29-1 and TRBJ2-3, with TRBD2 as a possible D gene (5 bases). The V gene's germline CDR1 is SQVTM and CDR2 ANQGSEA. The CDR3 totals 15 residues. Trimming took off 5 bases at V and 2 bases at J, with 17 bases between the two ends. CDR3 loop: CSVIAIQRSTDTQYF. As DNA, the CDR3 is TGCAGCGTTATAGCTATCCAGCGGTCCACAGATACGCAGTATTTT.

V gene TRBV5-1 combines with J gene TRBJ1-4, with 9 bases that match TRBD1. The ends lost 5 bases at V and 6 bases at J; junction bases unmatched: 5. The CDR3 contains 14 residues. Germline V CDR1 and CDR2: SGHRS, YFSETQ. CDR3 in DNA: TGCGCCAGCAGGGAGACAGGGGGACATGAAAAACTGTTTTTT. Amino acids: CASRETGGHEKLFF.